Here is one T cell receptor beta chain with its context. This sample was taken from a study of blood T cell repertoires in COVID-19. Study in general: Samples representing acute and convalescent COVID-19 were sourced from the United States, Italy and Spain. Nucleic acid was either cDNA or gDNA, and it came from T cells, B-cell-depleted T cells, or PBMCs.

As originally analysed: Estimated nucleated cell counts came from reference gene primer amplification. Produced via immunoSEQ multiplex PCR; TCRdb's table is partial and in-frame only. The D gene and trimming were derived from the DNA, and the V and J assignments and clone size from that table. The repertoire includes a few hundred thousand clones, approximately 84% of them detected once, and 4.4% sits in the top ten. The source is a man aged 50 to 59 with acute or convalescent COVID-19. Sequenced input: peripheral blood.

The CDR3 DNA sequence: TGTGCCAGCAGCTTTGGTATAGCGGGGGGCCGCACAGATACGCAGTATTTT. It specifies CASSFGIAGGRTDTQYF. The genes are TRBV7-9 and TRBJ2-3, with 10 bases fitting TRBD2. Germline lookup yields CDR1 SEHNR and CDR2 FQNEAQ (reference sequence). The V segment lost 3 bases and the J segment 1 base; nucleotides outside the gene matches: 7. The CDR3 has 17 amino acids. The entire variable domain, with the rest obtained from reference TRBV7-9 and TRBJ2-3, is as follows: DTGVSQNPRHKITKRGQNVTFRCDPISEHNRLYWYRQTLGQGPEFLTYFQNEAQLEKSRLLSDRFSAERPKGSFSTLEIQRTEQGDSAMYLCASSFGIAGGRTDTQYFGPGTRLTVL.